This TCR beta chain derives from a study of blood T cell repertoires in COVID-19. Looking at the study overall: The study drew acute and convalescent COVID-19 samples from the United States, Italy and Spain. T cells, B-cell-depleted T cells, or PBMCs provided the cDNA or gDNA that served as material.

The ends were cut back, 3 bases at V and 3 bases at J, with 9 bases in the middle. The CDR3 runs 14 residues. Germline loops: CDR1 SGHVS, CDR2 FQNEAQ. As processed by the authors: Amplification of reference gene primers provided the estimated nucleated cell counts. Sequencing used immunoSEQ multiplex PCR; TCRdb keeps in-frame clones, though not all of them. V and J calls and clone size come straight from that table; D and trimming were deduced from the DNA. The table includes some 150,000 clones, about nine tenths detected once. This clonotype originated in a man aged 65 to 85 with acute or convalescent COVID-19. Sequenced: peripheral blood. The J gene is TRBJ1-3, the V gene TRBV7-8; D might be TRBD1 (5 bases). CDR3 nucleotide sequence: TGTGCCAGCAGCTTGGGGGGTTATGGAAACACCATATATTTT. Translating it yields CASSLGGYGNTIYF.